This record covers a single T cell receptor beta chain. Compared with germline, one end of the junction differs, possibly owing to a read error. This specimen belongs to a study of tumor and adjacent non-tumor tissue in lung cancer. Germline CDR1 reads SQVTM; CDR2 reads ANQGSEA. This CDR3 spans 16 amino acids. Three rounds of nested PCR, following a modified ARM-PCR protocol, produced the TCRbeta library. Each CDR3 protein gets one entry after TCRdb re-called the multiplex PCR reads with MiXCR. The repertoire includes some 99,000 distinct CDR3 sequences, 60% to 70% of them detected once, and about 20% sits in the top ten. RNA was extracted from bulk tissue without any cell sorting. More than 3 cm separated this lung sample from the edge of the tumor.

V is TRBV29-1 and J is TRBJ2-1; the D is unclear. The origin of this receptor is a man aged 60 to 69 with non-small cell lung cancer. Source material: distant non-tumor lung tissue. The CDR3 DNA is TGCAGTGTTGTGGGCATGGTAGGTTCTCCGGGCAATGAGCAGTTCTTC. Residues: CSVVGMVGSPGNEQFF.